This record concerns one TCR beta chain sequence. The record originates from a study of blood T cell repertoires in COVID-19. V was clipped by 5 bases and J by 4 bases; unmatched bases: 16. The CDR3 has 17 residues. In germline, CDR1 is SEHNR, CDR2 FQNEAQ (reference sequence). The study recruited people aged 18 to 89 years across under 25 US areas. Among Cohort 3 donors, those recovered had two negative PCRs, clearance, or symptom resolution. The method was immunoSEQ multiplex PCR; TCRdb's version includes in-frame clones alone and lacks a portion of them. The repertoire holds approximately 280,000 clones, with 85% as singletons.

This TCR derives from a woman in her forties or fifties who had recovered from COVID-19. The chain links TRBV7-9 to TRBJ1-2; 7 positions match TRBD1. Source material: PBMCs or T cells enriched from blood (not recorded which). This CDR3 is CASSPSLQGDSAYGYTF. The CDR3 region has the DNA TGTGCCAGCAGCCCCAGTCTGCAGGGGGATAGTGCCTATGGCTACACCTTC.